The following is a TCR beta chain sequence with its context. Its target antigen remains unknown. No base quality information exists; no much larger clone differs at one position. CDR1 and CDR2 are drawn from the germline V gene: SGHTA, FQGNSA. V and J are truncated by 4 bases and 0 bases respectively, leaving an intervening sequence of 16 bases. Counted from cysteine to phenylalanine, this CDR3 has 17 amino acids. Only the CDR3 part of the read is kept: 51 bases, read in frame from the first base. Collaborating institutions collected whole blood in K2EDTA tubes following their own protocols. Collaborator samples were shipped for TCRbeta analysis as frozen whole blood, isolated PBMCs, or DNA extracted from either sample type. This sample stems from a study of blood T cell repertoires in COVID-19 (dated by TCRdb to 2020 to 2022). Looking at the study overall: Collaborator samples came from the United States, Italy and Spain and covered acute and convalescent phases of COVID-19. HLA class I and class II types, where available, came from metadata supplied by the sample provider rather than from assay-based typing. Nearly every sample came with metadata listing a de-identified subject ID, COVID-19 status, age in years and sex. Deeply sampled blood TCRbeta repertoires from subjects exposed to, actively infected with, or recovered from COVID-19 were included in the dataset. The prospective study material was composed of cDNA or gDNA derived from T cells, B-cell-depleted T cells, or PBMCs. Samples came from the ongoing ImmuneRACE study (first 160 participants) plus 1,254 subjects from 6 global collaborators. The repertoires were released in a freely available public database meant as a resource for research on the immune response to SARS-CoV-2.

The immunoSEQ Assay, a bias-controlled multiplex PCR, was used to amplify TCRbeta CDR3 regions from genomic DNA. Per the authors' processing: The number of nucleated cells in each sample was estimated from the amplification of reference gene primers within the assay. To quantify the absolute abundance of each unique TCRbeta CDR3 rearrangement, sequence reads were collapsed and filtered. For each sample, productive Simpson clonality was calculated as the square root of Simpson's diversity index over productive rearrangements. Held by TCRdb, this immuneACCESS table contains in-frame sequences only and omits some clones. Under half of the omission traces to an unresolved V gene where checked; the cause of the rest is unknown. The DNA was the basis for D and trimming; V, J and clone size are from that table. In all, the sample holds about 100,000 clones, and about 90% of those were seen once. The ten most abundant clones make up approximately 12% of the sample.

What the research found in general, with its limitations: The amount of clinical and demographic metadata varied by source and participant and was provided uncurated.

Material for sequencing was peripheral blood. The chain joins TRBV7-2 to TRBJ2-1; the D segment cannot be called with confidence. The clonotype comes from a man at least 80 years old with acute or convalescent COVID-19. The nucleotide sequence reads TGTGCCAGCAGCTCCGGCGGCGCAGTATACTCCTACAATGAGCAGTTCTTC. It translates to CASSSGGAVYSYNEQFF.